This TCR beta chain is from a study of blood T cell repertoires in COVID-19. The table came from immunoSEQ multiplex PCR; TCRdb's copy has only in-frame clones and leaves some out. Of 130,000 or so clones in the sample, approximately 85% were seen once. Germline V lookup: CDR1 SGHDT, CDR2 YYEEEE. This CDR3 is 18 amino acids long. V was pared by 3 bases and J by 3 bases, with 21 bases between. Sequencing input: peripheral blood. The sequence was obtained from a human donor in a cohort sampled during active COVID-19. The J gene is TRBJ1-4, the V gene TRBV5-6, with D tentatively TRBD1 (5 bases). The DNA of the CDR3 is TGTGCCAGCAGCTGGTCCTGGCAGGGTCTCCGGGCTAATGAAAAACTGTTTTTT. It encodes CASSWSWQGLRANEKLFF.